The next 14 T cell receptor beta chains were all read from a single sample in a study of beta chain features in type 1 diabetes. Expressed TCRB transcripts got sequenced, as all isolated RNA was reverse transcribed. TCRdb's table, derived via immunoSEQ multiplex PCR, lists solely in-frame clones and lacks some. In the table there are approximately 52,000 clones, 55% to 80% of which are singletons. No antigen has been identified for these receptors. Study results and caveats: Moderately but significantly shorter TCRB CDR3s were found in Type 1 diabetes patients in all four CD4+ subsets.

The sample comprised stem cell memory CD4+ T cells from blood. The receptor set was obtained from a woman aged 25-40 years with type 1 diabetes.

The J gene is TRBJ2-7, the V gene TRBV7-6; D is perhaps TRBD1 (6 bases). Trimming pared 4 bases from V and 0 bases from J, leaving 10 bases between. Per germline, CDR1 SGHVS and CDR2 FNYEAQ. This CDR3 has 14 residues. The CDR3 DNA reads TGTGCCAGCAGCTCTGGACAGAGCTCCTACGAGCAGTACTTC. It specifies CASSSGQSSYEQYF.

This clone was observed a handful of times. The chain combines TRBV7-8 with TRBJ2-3, with TRBD1 matching over 7 bases. This CDR3 region has 14 residues. Germline CDR1 is SGHVS and CDR2 is FQNEAQ. V shed 5 bases and J 6 bases; nucleotides not matched to a gene: 8. CDR3: CASSIDGQDDTQYF. The CDR3, as DNA: TGTGCCAGCAGCATAGACGGACAGGACGATACGCAGTATTTT.

The gene calls are TRBV29-1 and TRBJ2-5, with a possible D match to TRBD1 (5 bases). The CDR3 consists of 12 residues. The V gene's germline CDR1 is SQVTM and CDR2 ANQGSEA. V was cut by 1 base and J by 7 bases, with 10 bases left in between. In DNA form, the CDR3 reads TGCAGCGTTGAAGCCCAGGGTGGGACCCAGTACTTC. It yields the protein CSVEAQGGTQYF.

The rearrangement joins TRBV5-1 to TRBJ1-5, with a possible D match to TRBD1 (5 bases). The length of the CDR3 is 15 residues. Germline CDR1 SGHRS, CDR2 YFSETQ. V was clipped by 3 bases and J by 0 bases, with 10 bases between them. CDR3 sequence (DNA): TGCGCCAGCAGCTGGAAGCAGGGTAGCAATCAGCCCCAGCATTTT. Its translation is CASSWKQGSNQPQHF. The variable domain in full, with the rest retrieved from reference TRBV5-1 and TRBJ1-5, is KAGVTQTPRYLIKTRGQQVTLSCSPISGHRSVSWYQQTPGQGLQFLFEYFSETQRNKGNFPGRFSGRQFSNSRSEMNVSTLELGDSALYLCASSWKQGSNQPQHFGDGTRLSIL.

The chain joins TRBV7-9 to TRBJ2-1, with 12 bases matching TRBD2. V was pared by 3 bases and J by 9 bases, with 6 bases of the junction left unmatched. The CDR3 is 15 residues long. Germline CDR1 is SEHNR and CDR2 is FQNEAQ (reference sequence). The CDR3 region has the DNA TGTGCCAGCAGCTTTGAGACTAGCGGGAGCGGTGAGCAGTTCTTC. This sequence encodes CASSFETSGSGEQFF.

This clone showed up just a few times. The chain links TRBV2 to TRBJ1-2; D gene ambiguous. Germline V gene data show CDR1 as SNHLY and CDR2 as FYNNEI. V was clipped by 4 bases and J by 8 bases, with 14 bases between them. The CDR3 has 13 amino acids. CDR3 protein: CASSVVGANGYTF. The CDR3 DNA reads TGTGCCAGCAGTGTGGTAGGAGCGAACGGCTACACCTTC.

The sample holds a few counts of this clone. This sequence joins TRBV2 and TRBJ2-2; tentatively, D is TRBD2 (5 bases). The V gene lost 6 bases and the J gene lost 4 bases, with 9 bases spanning the gap. Germline CDR1 is SNHLY and CDR2 is FYNNEI. This CDR3 contains 13 residues. The CDR3 nucleotides are TGTGCCAGCAGACTAGAGAGCACCGGGGAGCTGTTTTTT. Translated: CASRLESTGELFF.

The V gene is TRBV18, the J gene TRBJ1-2; 8 bases agree with TRBD1. This CDR3 has 13 residues. The V and J ends lost 3 bases and 6 bases, in that order; junction bases with no gene match: 3. Germline V gene data show CDR1 as KGHSH and CDR2 as LQKENI. CDR3 coding DNA: TGTGCCAGCTCACCTGGACAGGGCGATGGCTACACCTTC. This sequence encodes CASSPGQGDGYTF.

The chain employs TRBV5-1 and TRBJ2-7; D may be TRBD1 (5 bases). Between the trimmed V and J ends, which lost 1 base and 5 bases, there was a span of 13 bases. The germline gives CDR1 SGHRS, CDR2 YFSETQ. This CDR3 contains 14 residues. CDR3 loop: CASSLRQGRDEQYF. CDR3 coding DNA: TGCGCCAGCAGCTTGAGGCAGGGTCGCGACGAGCAGTACTTC.

The chain carries TRBV28 and TRBJ2-6, with D unclear. Trimming left V 8 bases short and J 0 bases short, with 8 bases between. CDR3 length: 14 residues. The germline gives CDR1 MDHEN, CDR2 SYDVKM. For the CDR3, the DNA is TGTGCCAGCTTCACAGCCTCTGGGGCCAACGTCCTGACTTTC. This encodes CASFTASGANVLTF.

The chain is built from TRBV7-3 and TRBJ1-1; 7 bases map to TRBD1. Germline trimming cut 5 bases from V and 5 bases from J; bases unmatched to any gene: 11. Germline V gene sequence: CDR1 SGHTA, CDR2 FQGTGA. This CDR3 contains 15 residues. As DNA, the CDR3 is TGTGCCAGCAGCCTGAGACAGGGTGGATATACTGAAGCTTTCTTT. Translation: CASSLRQGGYTEAFF.

The DNA of the CDR3 is TGTGCCAGCAGGCAGGTCCGGGGTAGCACAGATACGCAGTATTTT. Protein product: CASRQVRGSTDTQYF. The gene calls are TRBV6-5 and TRBJ2-3; possible D gene TRBD2, 5 bases. V was cut by 6 bases and J by 0 bases, with 13 bases left in between. CDR1 and CDR2 (germline): MNHEY, SVGAGI. The CDR3 is 15 residues long.

The chain couples TRBV25-1 to TRBJ1-2, with D perhaps TRBD1 (6 bases). The V end lost 0 bases, the J end lost 8 bases, and 13 bases lay between the germline ends. The germline V gene has CDR1 MGHDK and CDR2 SYGVNS. There are 14 residues in the CDR3. CDR3 nucleotides: TGTGCCAGCAGTGAATATAGCGGGACAATCGGCTACACCTTC. Translated: CASSEYSGTIGYTF.

This rearrangement joins TRBV2 to TRBJ2-7, with 9 bases identical to TRBD1. V shed 5 bases and J 2 bases; nucleotides not matched to a gene: 4. Germline CDR1 is SNHLY and CDR2 is FYNNEI. CDR3 size: 14 residues. CDR3 amino acids: CASSTGGAAYEQYF. CDR3 DNA sequence: TGTGCCAGCAGTACAGGGGGCGCGGCCTACGAGCAGTACTTC.